This T cell receptor (beta chain) emerged from a study of T cells in Graves' hyperthyroidism and ophthalmopathy. No progression to ophthalmopathy during 18 months of follow-up defined stable disease. Recently diagnosed hyperthyroidism of less than 2 months' duration affected patients aged 18 to 65. Patients having uncontrolled infection, another autoimmune disease, pregnancy or lactation were not included. Points from the study as a whole: Blood also carried most thyroid clonotypes expanded above 0.001.

This CDR3 has 14 amino acids. Trimming shortened V by 0 bases and J by 2 bases, and 11 bases separated the two germline ends. Germline loops: CDR1 DFQATT, CDR2 SNEGSKA (reference sequence). This clonotype was seen many times. No antigen is known for it. RNA transcripts served as the template for amplifying TCR beta CDR3 regions. TCR CDR3 regions were first amplified by RT-PCR with HTBI primers. TCRdb analysed the multiplex PCR reads with MiXCR anew, one entry per CDR3 protein. The sample contains about 420,000 distinct CDR3 sequences, 15% to 19% of which appear only once. This TCR came from a woman between 18 and 29 years old with Graves' hyperthyroidism. Sequencing was done on a sample of blood. The chain has TRBV20-1 and TRBJ2-7, with D unresolved. In nucleotides, the CDR3 is TGCAGTGCTAGAGATCTTGTGGGGACCTACGAGCAGTACTTC. This encodes CSARDLVGTYEQYF.